This T cell receptor (beta chain) was captured in a study of OX40 agonist ivuxolimab in advanced cancers. The CDR3 contains 15 residues. Trimming took 5 bases from V and 3 from J; bases not matched to a gene: 7. Germline CDR1 and CDR2: LNHDA and SQIVND (reference sequence). The protocol was immunoSEQ multiplex PCR, while the TCRdb copy is restricted to in-frame clones and leaves out a portion. The data hold some 80,000 clones, with 75% to 90% observed a single time. V and J are TRBV19 and TRBJ1-1, with 9 bases fitting TRBD1. This sequence was found in an adult with an advanced solid tumor such as melanoma, head and neck, liver or kidney cancer. The sample here was CD4+ or CD8+ T cells sorted from blood, taken in a trial of the OX40 agonist ivuxolimab. CDR3 sequence: CASSPLGQGDTEAFF. DNA of the CDR3: TGTGCCAGTAGTCCCCTGGGACAGGGCGACACTGAAGCTTTCTTT.